The rows below give T cell receptor beta chains drawn from one sample of a study of OX40 agonist ivuxolimab in advanced cancers. Clones were read by immunoSEQ multiplex PCR, and TCRdb kept only the in-frame ones, dropping some. This table has 80,000 to 100,000 clones, approximately 94% appearing once. Source: CD4+ or CD8+ T cells sorted from blood, taken in a trial of the OX40 agonist ivuxolimab. Receptor source: an adult with an advanced solid tumor such as melanoma, head and neck, liver or kidney cancer. The CDR3 runs from the conserved cysteine through the conserved F or W. The D gene is left open where the match is weak. Clone size appears in some rows only: once, few, many, or a class for an expanded clone.

j_call d_call clone_size cdr3_length v_call cdr3_nt cdr3_aa
TRBJ2-2 NA NA 15 TRBV10-3 TGTGCCATCAGTGTACGGGAGTCGAACACCGGGGAGCTGTTTTTT CAISVRESNTGELFF
TRBJ2-3 TRBD2 NA 16 TRBV5-4 TGTGCCAGCAGACTGGGGTACCGGGAGGAGACAGATACGCAGTATTTT CASRLGYREETDTQYF
TRBJ2-3 TRBD1 NA 13 TRBV10-1 TGCGCCAGCAGTGGACAGGGTAGAGATACGCAGTATTTT CASSGQGRDTQYF
TRBJ2-1 NA NA 14 TRBV7-2 TGTGCCAGCAGCTTAGGACAGGCGTACAATGAGCAGTTCTTC CASSLGQAYNEQFF
TRBJ2-1 NA NA 17 TRBV19 TGTGCCAGTTCGACGGGAGCGGGCGGGTACTCCTACAATGAGCAGTTCTTC CASSTGAGGYSYNEQFF
TRBJ1-2 NA NA 15 TRBV18 TGTGCCAGCTCACCAGCGAACAGGGCCTTCGGTGGCTACACCTTC CASSPANRAFGGYTF
TRBJ1-3 NA NA 13 TRBV5-6 TGTGCCAGCAGCTGGGATTTAGGAAACACCATATATTTT CASSWDLGNTIYF
TRBJ1-1 NA NA 13 TRBV9 TGTGCCAGCAGCGTAGATATCAACACTGAAGCTTTCTTT CASSVDINTEAFF
TRBJ2-7 TRBD1 NA 15 TRBV27 TGTGCCAGCAGTTTCGGACAGGGGGCCCTTAGCGAGCAGTACTTC CASSFGQGALSEQYF
TRBJ1-2 NA NA 15 TRBV5-1 TGCGCCAGCCGGGGGGCGGAGGACGCAGGCTATGGCTACACCTTC CASRGAEDAGYGYTF
TRBJ1-2 TRBD1 NA 14 TRBV28 TGTGCCAGCAGCCCCCCGGACAGGGGCGACGGCTACACCTTC CASSPPDRGDGYTF
TRBJ1-2 NA NA 13 TRBV4-1 TGCGCCAGCAGCCAAGACAGGGTGGGGGGCTACACCTTC CASSQDRVGGYTF
TRBJ1-1 TRBD1 NA 14 TRBV7-9 TGTGCCAGCAGCTTAAGGGACAGTTACACTGAAGCTTTCTTT CASSLRDSYTEAFF
TRBJ1-2 NA NA 16 TRBV6-5 TGTGCCAGCAGTTCCACCGGGGTCCGAACTAACTATGGCTACACCTTC CASSSTGVRTNYGYTF
TRBJ1-2 TRBD1 once 14 TRBV6-6 TGTGCCAGCAGGACAGGGGGCGCGAACTATGGCTACACCTTC CASRTGGANYGYTF
TRBJ2-7 NA once 14 TRBV6-5 TGTGCCAGCAGTTACTCGGGGGGACTCTACGAGCAGTACTTC CASSYSGGLYEQYF
TRBJ1-4 NA NA 13 TRBV30 TGTGCCTGGAGCCAGATGGCTAATGAAAAACTGTTTTTT CAWSQMANEKLFF
TRBJ2-6 TRBD1 NA 18 TRBV11-2 TGTGCCAGCAGTTTTCGCGGGACAGGGCCCTCTGGGGCCAACGTCCTGACTTTC CASSFRGTGPSGANVLTF
TRBJ1-6 NA NA 15 TRBV7-2 TGTGCCAGCAGCTTAGGGACGGGTGATAATTCACCCCTCCACTTT CASSLGTGDNSPLHF
TRBJ1-5 TRBD1 NA 16 TRBV4-1 TGCGCCAGCAGCCAAGATCCGGGACAGGGGAATCAGCCCCAGCATTTT CASSQDPGQGNQPQHF
TRBJ1-2 NA NA 13 TRBV6-6 TGTGCCAGCAGTTTGGACGGCAACTATGGCTACACCTTC CASSLDGNYGYTF
TRBJ1-1 NA once 13 TRBV7-2 TGTGCCAGCAGCTTAGAGGGGGGAATTGAAGCTTTCTTT CASSLEGGIEAFF
TRBJ1-6 NA NA 16 TRBV9 TGTGCCAGCAGCGGACCCCTCAGGGGAGGAAATTCACCCCTCCACTTT CASSGPLRGGNSPLHF
TRBJ2-1 NA NA 15 TRBV9 TGTGCCAGCAGCGTAGATGGGGTGTCGAGCGGTGAGCAGTTCTTC CASSVDGVSSGEQFF
TRBJ2-7 NA NA 14 TRBV27 TGTGCCAGCAGTTTAATGGGGACCGCCTACGAGCAGTACTTC CASSLMGTAYEQYF
TRBJ2-5 NA NA 15 TRBV12-5 TGTGCTAGTGGTCCCGGGATGAGTTACCAAGAGACCCAGTACTTC CASGPGMSYQETQYF
TRBJ1-5 NA NA 15 TRBV19 TGTGCCAGTCTGGGCTCCTCGCTGACAGGTCAGCCCCAGCATTTT CASLGSSLTGQPQHF
TRBJ2-2 NA NA 15 TRBV7-8 TGTGCCAGCAGCTTAATAAGGGGGAGAACCGGGGAGCTGTTTTTT CASSLIRGRTGELFF
TRBJ1-4 TRBD1 NA 17 TRBV7-9 TGTGCCAGCAGCCGGGACAGGTCCCCCGCAACTAATGAAAAACTGTTTTTT CASSRDRSPATNEKLFF
TRBJ1-3 NA NA 14 TRBV7-2 TGTGCCAGCAGCTTATGGGCTACTGGAAACACCATATATTTT CASSLWATGNTIYF
TRBJ1-2 NA NA 14 TRBV28 TGTGCCTCCGTCGCAGCAGGCCGGGAAGGTGGCTACACCTTC CASVAAGREGGYTF
TRBJ2-1 NA NA 15 TRBV7-9 TGTGCCAGCAGCCCGACACTGTTCTCCTACAATGAGCAGTTCTTC CASSPTLFSYNEQFF
TRBJ1-2 NA NA 15 TRBV28 TGTGCCAGCAGACCCGAGGGGCGGGGATCTTATGGCTACACCTTC CASRPEGRGSYGYTF
TRBJ2-1 NA NA 15 TRBV28 TGTGCCAGCAGTTCTAGGAGAGGAGGCTACAATGAGCAGTTCTTC CASSSRRGGYNEQFF
TRBJ2-3 TRBD2 NA 15 TRBV5-1 TGCGCCAGCAGGGCCGGGACTAGCGGGACAGATACGCAGTATTTT CASRAGTSGTDTQYF
TRBJ2-2 NA NA 14 TRBV5-1 TGCGCCAGCAGCTTGACAGGGAGCACCGGGGAGCTGTTTTTT CASSLTGSTGELFF
TRBJ2-7 NA once 16 TRBV4-2 TGTGCCAGCAGCCATAGGGCAGGGCCAAACTCTTACGAGCAGTACTTC CASSHRAGPNSYEQYF
TRBJ2-4 NA NA 14 TRBV9 TGTGCCAGCAGCGCAGATTGGGGGGTTAACATTCAGTACTTC CASSADWGVNIQYF
TRBJ2-3 NA once 14 TRBV5-1 TGCGCCAGCAGCTTGGCCTCCGCCACAGATACGCAGTATTTT CASSLASATDTQYF
TRBJ2-2 NA NA 15 TRBV5-4 TGTGCCAGCAGCTTGGGGACGGAGAACACCGGGGAGCTGTTTTTT CASSLGTENTGELFF
TRBJ2-7 TRBD2 NA 16 TRBV28 TGTGCCAGCAGTTCGGGGAGCGGGGAGAGCTCCTACGAGCAGTACTTC CASSSGSGESSYEQYF
TRBJ2-4 NA NA 20 TRBV4-2 TGTGCCAGCAGCCAAGATACGAGGGACCTAGCGTATCTAGCCAAAAACATTCAGTACTTC CASSQDTRDLAYLAKNIQYF
TRBJ1-5 TRBD1 NA 15 TRBV5-6 TGTGCCAGCAGCTTCGGGACAGGTTTCAATCAGCCCCAGCATTTT CASSFGTGFNQPQHF
TRBJ2-3 NA once 14 TRBV5-1 TGCGCCAGCGGGTCTACAGTCGGCACAGATACGCAGTATTTT CASGSTVGTDTQYF
TRBJ2-3 NA NA 14 TRBV12-5 TGTGCTAGTGGTTCGGGACACAGCACAGATACGCAGTATTTT CASGSGHSTDTQYF
TRBJ2-7 NA NA 13 TRBV28 TGTGCCAGCTTTCATGGAGGGGGCTACGAGCAGTACTTC CASFHGGGYEQYF
TRBJ2-3 TRBD2 NA 16 TRBV7-2 TGTGCCAGCAGCCCCGCCGGACTAGCGGGGCAAGATACGCAGTATTTT CASSPAGLAGQDTQYF
TRBJ2-2 TRBD1 NA 15 TRBV19 TGTGCCAGTAGTATCCAGGGGGCCTACACCGGGGAGCTGTTTTTT CASSIQGAYTGELFF
TRBJ2-3 NA NA 15 TRBV6-5 TGTGCCAGCAGCTCGACGATGACTAGCACAGATACGCAGTATTTT CASSSTMTSTDTQYF
TRBJ1-1 NA NA 14 TRBV7-2 TGTGCCAGCAGCCGCAAACAGGTTAACACTGAAGCTTTCTTT CASSRKQVNTEAFF
TRBJ1-2 NA NA 12 TRBV5-6 TGTGCCAGCAGCCAAGGGGGGAATGGCTACACCTTC CASSQGGNGYTF
TRBJ2-1 NA NA 16 TRBV19 TGTGCCAGTAGAACCACCCCGGGATGGGCTTACAATGAGCAGTTCTTC CASRTTPGWAYNEQFF
TRBJ2-7 NA NA 11 TRBV6-5 TGTGCCAGCAGTGAAAGGACCGAGCAGTACTTC CASSERTEQYF
TRBJ1-2 TRBD1 NA 15 TRBV5-1 TGCGCCAGCAGCCCGGGGGACAGGCAGCCCTATGGCTACACCTTC CASSPGDRQPYGYTF
TRBJ1-5 NA NA 16 TRBV7-9 TGTGCCAGCAGCTTAGCGGGACACGATAGCAATCAGCCCCAGCATTTT CASSLAGHDSNQPQHF
TRBJ2-5 TRBD2 NA 14 TRBV5-4 TGTGCCAGCAGGAGGGACAGCGGGAGGGAGACCCAGTACTTC CASRRDSGRETQYF
TRBJ1-4 TRBD1 NA 17 TRBV5-1 TGCGCCAGCAGCTCCGGACAGGGGGCACAACGGAATGAAAAACTGTTTTTT CASSSGQGAQRNEKLFF
TRBJ2-1 NA once 15 TRBV11-3 TGTGCCAGCAGCGGAATGGGAGGGGGAAAGGGTGAGCAGTTCTTC CASSGMGGGKGEQFF
TRBJ1-1 TRBD1 NA 14 TRBV5-6 TGTGCCAGCACCGTCAGGGGGCGATTTGCTGAAGCTTTCTTT CASTVRGRFAEAFF